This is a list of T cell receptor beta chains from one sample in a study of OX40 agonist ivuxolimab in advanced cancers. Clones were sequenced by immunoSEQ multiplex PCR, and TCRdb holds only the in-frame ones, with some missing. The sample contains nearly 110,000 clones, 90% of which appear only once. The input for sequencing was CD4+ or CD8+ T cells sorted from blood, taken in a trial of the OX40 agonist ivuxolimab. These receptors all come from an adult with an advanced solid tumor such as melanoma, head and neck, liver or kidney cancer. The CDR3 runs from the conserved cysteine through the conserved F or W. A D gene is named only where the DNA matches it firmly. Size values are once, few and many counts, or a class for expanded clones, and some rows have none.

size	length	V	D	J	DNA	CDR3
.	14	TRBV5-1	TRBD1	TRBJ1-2	TGCGCCAGCAGCTTGGGGCAGGGGGCCATCGGCTACACCTTC	CASSLGQGAIGYTF
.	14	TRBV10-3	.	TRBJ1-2	TGTGCCATCAGTGAGCGGAGGTCTTACTATGGCTACACCTTC	CAISERRSYYGYTF
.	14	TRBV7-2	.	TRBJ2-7	TGTGCCAGCAGCTTACTGTCGCCGAGTTACGAGCAGTACTTC	CASSLLSPSYEQYF
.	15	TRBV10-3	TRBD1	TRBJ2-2	TGTGCCATCAGTCCCAACAGGGGGTACACCGGGGAGCTGTTTTTT	CAISPNRGYTGELFF
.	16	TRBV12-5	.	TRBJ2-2	TGTGCTAGTGGTTTGGTACAAGGCAGCTACACCGGGGAGCTGTTTTTT	CASGLVQGSYTGELFF
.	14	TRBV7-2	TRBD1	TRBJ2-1	TGTGCCAGCAGCCCTCAAACTGACAGGGACGAGCAGTTCTTC	CASSPQTDRDEQFF
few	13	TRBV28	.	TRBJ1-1	TGTGCCAGCAGTTCGAAGCGGAACACTGAAGCTTTCTTT	CASSSKRNTEAFF
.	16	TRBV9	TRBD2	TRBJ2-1	TGTGCCAGCAGCGTAGGTATCAGCGGGGCACACAATGAGCAGTTCTTC	CASSVGISGAHNEQFF
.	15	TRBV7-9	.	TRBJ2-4	TGTGCCAGCAGCTTTTCGGGCGTTCCGGGGAGCATTCAGTACTTC	CASSFSGVPGSIQYF
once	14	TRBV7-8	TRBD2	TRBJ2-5	TGTGCCAGCAGTAGCCGGGACTATGCAGAGACCCAGTACTTC	CASSSRDYAETQYF
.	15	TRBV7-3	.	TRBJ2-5	TGTGCCAGCAGCCCGAGCAGGGAACCGCAAGAGACCCAGTACTTC	CASSPSREPQETQYF
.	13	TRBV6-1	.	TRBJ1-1	TGTGCCAGCAGACCAACGTGGGGCACTGAAGCTTTCTTT	CASRPTWGTEAFF
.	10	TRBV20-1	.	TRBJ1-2	TGCAGTGCTAGTTCAGTTTACCACACCTTC	CSASSVYHTF
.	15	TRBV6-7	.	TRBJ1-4	TGTGCCAGCAGTGGCCGGGACATTAATAATGAAAAACTGTTTTTT	CASSGRDINNEKLFF
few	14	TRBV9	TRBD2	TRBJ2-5	TGTGCCAGCAGCCGAGGGACTAGTTTGGAGACCCAGTACTTC	CASSRGTSLETQYF
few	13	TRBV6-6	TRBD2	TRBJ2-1	TGTGCCAGCAGCGGGGGGATCTACAATGAGCAGTTCTTC	CASSGGIYNEQFF
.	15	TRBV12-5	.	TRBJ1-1	TGTGCTAGTGCCACCCGCGCAGGGGTGTCCACTGAAGCTTTCTTT	CASATRAGVSTEAFF
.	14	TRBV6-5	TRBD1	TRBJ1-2	TGTGCCAGCAGTCGGCCGGGACAGGGCTATGGCTACACCTTC	CASSRPGQGYGYTF
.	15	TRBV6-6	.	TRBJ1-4	TGTGCCAGCAGAAACGGACAGACAACTAATGAAAAACTGTTTTTT	CASRNGQTTNEKLFF
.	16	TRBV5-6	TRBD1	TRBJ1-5	TGTGCCAGCAGCTTGAGGGACAGGGGCCGCAATCAGCCCCAGCATTTT	CASSLRDRGRNQPQHF
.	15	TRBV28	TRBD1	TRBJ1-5	TGTGCCAGCAGTTGGACAGGGGGCTTCAATCAGCCCCAGCATTTT	CASSWTGGFNQPQHF
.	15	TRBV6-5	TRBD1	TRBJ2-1	TGTGCCAGCAGTCGGGACAGGGGGTCCTACAATGAGCAGTTCTTC	CASSRDRGSYNEQFF
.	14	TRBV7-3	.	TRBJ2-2	TGTGCCAGCAGCTCACAGGGCTACACCGGGGAGCTGTTTTTT	CASSSQGYTGELFF
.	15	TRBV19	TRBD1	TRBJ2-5	TGTGCCAGTAAAGAAGGAACAGGGGGGCAAGAGACCCAGTACTTC	CASKEGTGGQETQYF
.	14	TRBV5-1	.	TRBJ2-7	TGCGCCAGCAGCTTGGCCGATGCAGGGAACGAGCAGTACTTC	CASSLADAGNEQYF
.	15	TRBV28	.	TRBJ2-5	TGTGCCAGCAGCCGGACAGTTGCGGGCCAAGAGACCCAGTACTTC	CASSRTVAGQETQYF
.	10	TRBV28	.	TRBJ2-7	TGTGCCAGCGGGGTCTACGAGCAGTACTTC	CASGVYEQYF
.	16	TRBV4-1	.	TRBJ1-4	TGCGCCAGCAGCCAAGACCCGAGCAGGTTTAATGAAAAACTGTTTTTT	CASSQDPSRFNEKLFF
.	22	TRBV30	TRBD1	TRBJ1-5	TGTGCCTGGAGTAAAAAACCAAAGATTCCCGGGACAGGGGTACCAAGTATGCAGCCCCAGCATTTT	CAWSKKPKIPGTGVPSMQPQHF
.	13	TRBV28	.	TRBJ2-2	TGTGCCAGCAGTGCCTTATGGGGAGGGGAGCTGTTTTTT	CASSALWGGELFF
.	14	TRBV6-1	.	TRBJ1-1	TGTGCCAGCAGTGACTCGGGGATTGGCACTGAAGCTTTCTTT	CASSDSGIGTEAFF
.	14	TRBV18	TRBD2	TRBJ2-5	TGTGCCAGCTCACCACAGGCGGGGGAAGAGACCCAGTACTTC	CASSPQAGEETQYF
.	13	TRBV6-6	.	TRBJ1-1	TGTGCCAGCGGGGCCCTTCCTGACACTGAAGCTTTCTTT	CASGALPDTEAFF
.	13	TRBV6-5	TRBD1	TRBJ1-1	TGTGCCAGCAGCAGACAGGGAAGAACTGAAGCTTTCTTT	CASSRQGRTEAFF
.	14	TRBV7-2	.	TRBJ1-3	TGTGCCAGCAGCCCAAACCCCTCTGGAAACACCATATATTTT	CASSPNPSGNTIYF
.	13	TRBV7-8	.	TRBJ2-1	TGTGCCAGCAGCCCTCGGGTTTACAATGAGCAGTTCTTC	CASSPRVYNEQFF
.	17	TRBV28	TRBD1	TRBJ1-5	TGTGCCAGCACCTTACGGGGGGCAGGGGGCTCGGAACAGCCCCAGCATTTT	CASTLRGAGGSEQPQHF
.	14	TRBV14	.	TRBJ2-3	TGTGCCAGCAGCCTCACCACGGGGGCAGATACGCAGTATTTT	CASSLTTGADTQYF
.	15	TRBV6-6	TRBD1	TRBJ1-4	TGTGCCAGCAGTTACTCGACAGGGGGGGATGAAAAACTGTTTTTT	CASSYSTGGDEKLFF
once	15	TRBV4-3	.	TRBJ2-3	TGCGCCAGCAGCCAAGATTATGGAAGCACAGATACGCAGTATTTT	CASSQDYGSTDTQYF
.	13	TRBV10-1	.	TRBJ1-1	TGCGCCAGCAGTGAAGGGGGTCGCCCTGAAGCTTTCTTT	CASSEGGRPEAFF
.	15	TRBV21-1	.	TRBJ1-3	TGTGCCAGCAGCAAAGAGACAACCTCTGGAAACACCATATATTTT	CASSKETTSGNTIYF
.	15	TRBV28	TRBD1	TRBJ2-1	TGTGCCAGCAGTCGACAATACAGGGGAAACAATGAGCAGTTCTTC	CASSRQYRGNNEQFF
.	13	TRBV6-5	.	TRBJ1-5	TGTGCCAGCACGGACAGCGGAGATCAGCCCCAGCATTTT	CASTDSGDQPQHF
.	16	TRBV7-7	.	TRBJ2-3	TGTGCCAGCAGCCCCGGACGGATCCCTAGCACAGATACGCAGTATTTT	CASSPGRIPSTDTQYF
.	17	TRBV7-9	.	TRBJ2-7	TGTGCCAGCAGCTCCAGGGCTGGCGGGGCCACCTCCTACGAGCAGTACTTC	CASSSRAGGATSYEQYF
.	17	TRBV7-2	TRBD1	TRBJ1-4	TGTGCCAGCAGCTTTAGACAGGGGGGAGCAACTAATGAAAAACTGTTTTTT	CASSFRQGGATNEKLFF
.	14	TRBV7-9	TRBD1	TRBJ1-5	TGTGCCAGCAGCCCAACAGGGGGGACTCAGCCCCAGCATTTT	CASSPTGGTQPQHF
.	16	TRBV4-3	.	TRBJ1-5	TGCGCCAGCAGCCCCCGGGGCCATTTTAGCAATCAGCCCCAGCATTTT	CASSPRGHFSNQPQHF
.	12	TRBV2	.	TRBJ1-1	TGTGCCAGCAAGGTGGGCAACACTGAAGCTTTCTTT	CASKVGNTEAFF